This TCR beta chain stems from a study of radiation and T cells in renal cell carcinoma. Looking at the study overall: Nephrectomy followed 15 Gy stereotactic body radiation by 4 weeks.

This clone was observed a few times. Its antigen is unknown. Study-level findings and limits: Baseline intratumoral clonotype presence is unknown without pretreatment biopsies. In blood, top tumor clones expanded by 2 weeks, shrinking by 4.

The assay was immunoSEQ multiplex PCR, and TCRdb's table has in-frame clones only and misses some. The sample holds roughly 60,000 clones, roughly four fifths seen once. Noted time point: blood 2 weeks post-SBRT. The treatment is: 15 Gy SBRT to primary tumor, nephrectomy 4 weeks later. Serial blood draws occurred at baseline and 2 and 4 weeks post-SBRT. The sequence was collected from a man in his 60s with renal cell carcinoma. The specimen comprised blood, sampled from a patient whose treatment included radiotherapy and nephrectomy.

CDR3 nucleotides: TGCGCCAGCAGCCCGGAAATTGGGGGCGTAAGGTATGGCTACACCTTC. It yields the protein CASSPEIGGVRYGYTF. The V gene is TRBV4-3, the J gene TRBJ1-2; tentatively, D is TRBD1 (6 bases). This CDR3 contains 16 residues. Trimming left V 4 bases short and J 5 bases short, with 20 bases between. Germline CDR1 LGHNA, CDR2 YSLEER.